This entry lists 22 T cell receptor beta chains sequenced from one sample in a study of PD-1 blockade in mismatch repair-deficient tumors. TCRdb's copy holds only in-frame clones and misses some; the assay was immunoSEQ multiplex PCR. The table has 39,000 or so clones, around four fifths seen once. The specimen was PBMCs, collected around 40 weeks after starting pembrolizumab. The receptors here all came from an adult with mismatch repair-deficient cancer.

The chain couples TRBV27 to TRBJ2-3; D uncertain. The CDR3 consists of 14 residues. The V gene's germline CDR1 is MNHEY and CDR2 SMNVEV (reference sequence). V was cut by 3 bases and J by 1 base, with 8 bases left in between. For the CDR3, the DNA is TGTGCCAGCAGTTTGGCCAGTCGCACAGATACGCAGTATTTT. It encodes CASSLASRTDTQYF.

The sample holds a few counts of this clone. The rearrangement uses TRBV18 and TRBJ1-4, with 7 positions matching TRBD1. CDR3 length: 13 residues. Trimming removed 6 bases from V and 5 bases from J; junction bases left unmatched: 3. Germline CDR1 is KGHSH and CDR2 is LQKENI. The CDR3 DNA reads as TGTGCCAGCTCCCCGGACAGGAATGAAAAACTGTTTTTT. Protein: CASSPDRNEKLFF.

The CDR3 spells CASSDGQILYTGELFF. The CDR3 DNA reads as TGTGCCAGCAGTGACGGTCAGATACTATACACCGGGGAGCTGTTTTTT. This chain uses TRBV2 with TRBJ2-2; D is undetermined. Per the germline V gene, CDR1 is SNHLY and CDR2 is FYNNEI. The CDR3 runs 16 residues. V was pared by 3 bases and J by 3 bases, with 14 bases between.

The chain uses TRBV4-1 and TRBJ2-5; the match to TRBD1 covers 10 bases. This CDR3 contains 15 residues. V gave up 3 bases and J gave up 4 bases; unmatched junction bases: 5. Germline V gene sequence: CDR1 MGHRA, CDR2 YSYEKL. CDR3 sequence: CASSHADRGLETQYF. For the CDR3, the DNA is TGCGCCAGCAGCCATGCTGACAGGGGGCTAGAGACCCAGTACTTC.

The chain couples TRBV9 to TRBJ1-5, with D unresolved. CDR1 is SGDLS and CDR2 is YYNGEE in the germline V gene. CDR3 size: 13 residues. V lost 0 bases and J 9 bases, leaving 10 bases between the germline ends. CDR3 protein: CASSVDGRWPQHF. The CDR3 DNA sequence: TGTGCCAGCAGCGTAGACGGGAGATGGCCCCAGCATTTT.

The genes are TRBV6-6 and TRBJ1-5; D might be TRBD1 (6 bases). The CDR3 sequence is 16 residues long. Trimming left V 5 bases short and J 0 bases short, with 14 bases between. Looked up from germline, CDR1 is MNHNY and CDR2 is SVGAGI (reference sequence). In DNA form, the CDR3 reads TGTGCCAGCAGTCGGACAGATCCCTATAGCAATCAGCCCCAGCATTTT. Residues: CASSRTDPYSNQPQHF.

The count of this clone is one. The rearrangement links TRBV27 to TRBJ2-2; tentative D call: TRBD2 (6 bases). This CDR3 spans 15 amino acids. Germline-derived CDR1 and CDR2 are MNHEY and SMNVEV (reference sequence). The germline V and J ends were trimmed by 3 bases and 6 bases, with 14 bases remaining between them. This CDR3 is CASSFLSTSPGELFF. CDR3 DNA sequence: TGTGCCAGCAGTTTCCTTTCGACTAGTCCCGGGGAGCTGTTTTTT.

This clone showed up just once. The gene calls are TRBV5-1 and TRBJ2-1; D perhaps matches TRBD1 (5 bases). Germline lookup yields CDR1 SGHRS and CDR2 YFSETQ. The CDR3 is 15 residues long. V lost 2 bases, J lost 2 bases, and 11 bases lay in between. CDR3 DNA sequence: TGCGCCAGCAGCTTCGACAGTATAGCCTACAATGAGCAGTTCTTC. It is translated as CASSFDSIAYNEQFF.

This chain connects TRBV27 to TRBJ1-2; 9 nucleotides match TRBD1. Germline values: CDR1 MNHEY, CDR2 SMNVEV (reference sequence). The trim removed 5 bases at V and 8 bases at J, leaving 12 bases unmatched. The CDR3 is 15 amino acids. The CDR3 coding sequence is TGTGCCAGCAGTACTCCCGGCCGGACAGGGGAGGGCTACACCTTC. Its translation is CASSTPGRTGEGYTF.

V and J are TRBV2 and TRBJ2-1; TRBD2 aligns across 13 bases. Trimming removed 8 bases from V and 7 bases from J; junction bases left unmatched: 8. This CDR3 is built from 15 residues. CDR1 is SNHLY, CDR2 FYNNEI, per germline. CDR3 loop: CASGTSGRAANEQFF. The CDR3 DNA follows: TGTGCCAGCGGAACTAGCGGGAGGGCCGCGAATGAGCAGTTCTTC.

V usage is TRBV7-3 and J usage is TRBJ1-1; D is possibly TRBD1 (5 bases). With 1 base removed from V and 3 bases from J, the gap between germline ends came to 12 bases. This CDR3 is 15 amino acids long. Germline CDR1 SGHTA, CDR2 FQGTGA. CDR3 residues: CASSLSGVGDTEAFF. Here the CDR3 DNA reads TGTGCCAGCAGCTTAAGCGGGGTGGGGGACACTGAAGCTTTCTTT.

The rearrangement links TRBV12-5 to TRBJ2-3, with D perhaps TRBD2 (7 bases). The ends were cut back, 5 bases at V and 4 bases at J, with 19 bases in the middle. Looked up from germline, CDR1 is LGHNT and CDR2 is FRNRAP. The length of the CDR3 is 16 residues. The CDR3 nucleotides are TGTGCTAGTGGTCCCTCGGGGAGGGGGTTGGCAGATACGCAGTATTTT. The encoded protein is CASGPSGRGLADTQYF.

J is TRBJ1-1 and V is TRBV5-4; TRBD1 is a possible D gene (6 bases). V was shortened by 2 bases and J by 7 bases, with 12 bases between the two germline ends. CDR3 length equals 13 residues. Per the germline V gene, CDR1 is SGHNT and CDR2 is YYREEE (reference sequence). CDR3 residues: CASSFNEGGEAFF. In DNA, the CDR3 is TGTGCCAGCAGCTTTAACGAAGGGGGTGAAGCTTTCTTT.

The J gene is TRBJ2-3, the V gene TRBV2; no definite D call. This CDR3 region has 14 residues. Trimming left V 3 bases short and J 2 bases short, with 9 bases between. Germline V gives CDR1 SNHLY, CDR2 FYNNEI. The CDR3 here is CASSEYSPTDTQYF. CDR3 DNA: TGTGCCAGCAGTGAGTACAGTCCCACAGATACGCAGTATTTT.

This clone came up a few times. This rearrangement joins TRBV25-1 to TRBJ1-1; D ambiguous. Germline CDR1 MGHDK, CDR2 SYGVNS. Trimming shortened V by 1 base and J by 4 bases, and 10 bases separated the two germline ends. This CDR3 contains 14 residues. CDR3 sequence (DNA): TGTGCCAGCAGTGAATCTACGGGGTCCACTGAAGCTTTCTTT. Translating gives CASSESTGSTEAFF.

This rearrangement joins TRBV7-2 to TRBJ2-1; D uncertain. The CDR3 sequence is 12 residues long. V lost 3 bases to trimming and J lost 4 bases, with 4 bases between them. Germline V gene sequence: CDR1 SGHTA, CDR2 FQGNSA. Here the CDR3 reads CASSFGYNEQFF. CDR3 DNA sequence: TGTGCCAGCAGCTTCGGGTACAATGAGCAGTTCTTC. The full variable domain, in which reference TRBV7-2 and TRBJ2-1 provide the parts outside the CDR3, is GAGVSQSPSNKVTEKGKDVELRCDPISGHTALYWYRQSLGQGLEFLIYFQGNSAPDKSGLPSDRFSAERTGGSVSTLTIQRTQQEDSAVYLCASSFGYNEQFFGPGTRLTVL.

Only a few counts were recorded for this clone. The V call is TRBV30, the J call TRBJ1-2; 8 nucleotides match TRBD1. With 5 bases clipped from V and 1 base from J, the junction kept 3 bases outside the gene matches. Germline V CDR1 and CDR2: GTSNPN, SVGIG (reference sequence). The CDR3 contains 13 residues. CDR3: CAWGTGHNYGYTF. CDR3 DNA: TGTGCCTGGGGGACAGGTCATAACTATGGCTACACCTTC.

The chain couples TRBV5-8 to TRBJ1-1; D is possibly TRBD1 (5 bases). The length of the CDR3 is 13 residues. Germline V lookup: CDR1 SGHTS, CDR2 YDEGEE. V was trimmed by 7 bases and J by 3 bases, leaving 13 bases between them. The CDR3 here is CASRMWGDTEAFF. In DNA form, the CDR3 reads TGTGCCAGCCGAATGTGGGGGGACACTGAAGCTTTCTTT.

The V and J genes are TRBV7-9 and TRBJ2-2; TRBD2 is a possible D gene (5 bases). Germline V gives CDR1 SEHNR, CDR2 FQNEAQ (reference sequence). The CDR3 has 14 residues. V was shortened by 6 bases and J by 8 bases, with 16 bases between the two germline ends. The CDR3 sequence: CASSPAGRLGELFF. CDR3 in DNA: TGTGCCAGCAGTCCTGCTGGGAGACTGGGGGAGCTGTTTTTT.

The chain uses TRBV5-1 and TRBJ2-7; TRBD2 matches at 7 bases. V shed 4 bases, J shed 0 bases, and the junction held 7 bases outside the gene matches. Germline-derived CDR1 and CDR2 are SGHRS and YFSETQ. The CDR3 has 15 residues. This CDR3 is CASSLGGSISYEQYF. CDR3 bases: TGCGCCAGCAGCCTCGGGGGGAGTATCTCCTACGAGCAGTACTTC.

The DNA of the CDR3 is TGCGCCAGCAGCCTGCGAATGGGGCAGAAGAACAATGAGCAGTTCTTC. Its protein product is CASSLRMGQKNNEQFF. This sequence joins TRBV4-1 and TRBJ2-1, with D perhaps matching TRBD1 (5 bases). V dropped 4 bases and J dropped 5 bases, with 18 bases sitting between them. Germline V gene data show CDR1 as MGHRA and CDR2 as YSYEKL. The length of the CDR3 is 16 residues.

The rearrangement uses TRBV13 and TRBJ1-1; perhaps TRBD1 as D (5 bases). Trimming took 1 base from V and 0 from J, leaving 6 bases between them. The CDR3 loop spans 14 amino acids. CDR1 and CDR2 (germline): PRHDT, FYEKMQ (reference sequence). The CDR3 here is CASSLEGVNTEAFF. The CDR3, as DNA: TGTGCCAGCAGCTTAGAAGGGGTGAACACTGAAGCTTTCTTT.